The following is a T cell receptor beta chain sequence with its context. It may be a read error: a sequence one base away is much more abundant. The sample belongs to a study of tumor-infiltrating lymphocytes in primary liver carcinoma. TCR beta cDNA was reverse-transcribed from around 0.55 ug of total RNA. The reaction used a constant-region primer and ProtoScript II reverse transcriptase. Construction of TCR beta libraries relied on three successive nested multiplex PCR rounds employing slightly modified ARM-PCR. Two initial PCR rounds of about 11 cycles each paired TRBV1-TRBV30 forward primers with a C-beta reverse primer. From the multiplex PCR reads, TCRdb called clonotypes with MiXCR, one entry per CDR3 protein. The table has approximately 110,000 distinct CDR3 sequences, around 64% seen once; the top ten hold about 8%. Co-extracted RNA and DNA came from roughly 21-30 mg of unsorted bulk tissue.

Germline V lookup: CDR1 MNHEY, CDR2 SVGAGI. The CDR3 extends over 13 amino acids. This receptor was taken from a woman in her sixties with primary liver carcinoma and hepatitis B virus infection. V gene TRBV6-5 combines with J gene TRBJ2-2; tentative D call: TRBD2 (5 bases). The source material was liver tumor tissue from sampling region 3. Subset denoted: tumor region T3, left-lateral pole. As DNA, the CDR3 is TGTGCCAGCACCCCCGCCCTACTCGGGGATCTGTTTTTT. Amino acid sequence: CASTPALLGDLFF.